The TCR beta chain under discussion was sequenced for a study of T-cell memory formation after mild COVID-19. After 5'RACE with constant-segment primers, TCR alpha and TCR beta cDNA libraries carrying sample barcodes and UMIs were obtained. TCRdb reanalysed the 5' RACE reads using MiXCR and keeps one entry per CDR3 protein. The sample includes about 270,000 distinct CDR3 sequences, 15% of them seen just once. The clonotype was recovered from an adult woman who had mild COVID-19 (a few samples of this study predate the infection). Cell type and time point are not known. Material for sequencing was PBMCs or a T cell subset sorted from them (not recorded which).

The CDR3: CASSHYTSSEQFF. In nucleotides, the CDR3 is TGTGCCAGCAGCCACTATACAAGCTCCGAGCAGTTCTTC. This chain links TRBV3-1 with TRBJ2-1; D not resolved. The V end lost 3 bases, the J end lost 10 bases, and 13 bases lay between the germline ends. The CDR3 sequence is 13 residues long. Germline CDR1 LGHDT, CDR2 YNNKEL (reference sequence).